This record looks at one T cell receptor (beta chain) sequence and its context. Antigen unknown. Clones were read by immunoSEQ multiplex PCR, and TCRdb kept only the in-frame ones, dropping some. The record lists approximately 10,000 clones, of which the ten most abundant hold 1.7%. Patients had median age around 12 years, range about 2.1-22.9. This specimen comes from a study of synovial regulatory T cells in juvenile arthritis. In germline, CDR1 is KGHSH, CDR2 LQKENI. The CDR3 runs to 14 residues. No nucleotide data were recorded. The study's findings and limits: TCR diversity was lower in inflammation-associated blood Treg cells than in other blood Treg cells. Synovial Treg CDR3 sequences overlapped more with iaTregs than other circulating Tregs.

The rearrangement uses TRBV18 and TRBJ1-2; lacking DNA, the TRBD1 call made by TCRdb goes unchecked. Material for sequencing was Treg cells from blood. This sample's subset: HLA-DR+ inflammation-associated blood Treg cells. This clonotype was obtained from a donor aged 2-30 years with juvenile idiopathic arthritis. This chain's CDR3 is CASSPPQANYGYTF.